Listed below are T cell receptor beta chains from one sample, sequenced in a study of blood T cell repertoires in COVID-19. Only in-frame clones appear in the TCRdb table, and some are missing; sequencing was by immunoSEQ multiplex PCR. The sample has about 50,000 clones, around 89% seen once. The sequenced material came from peripheral blood. These receptors originate from a man in his forties or fifties with active COVID-19. Each CDR3 is given without its conserved first and last residue.

v_gene: TRBV19; CDR3aa: ASSISPMNTEAF
v_gene: TRBV27; CDR3aa: ASRLRGGNEQF
v_gene: TRBV2; CDR3aa: ASNGVVPYEQY
v_gene: TRBV3-1/TRBV3-2; CDR3aa: ASGEVNTGELF
v_gene: TRBV28; CDR3aa: ASSLGGGYSPLH
v_gene: TRBV7-8; CDR3aa: ASSFGQGLYEQY
v_gene: TRBV27; CDR3aa: ASSLFRGTETQY
v_gene: TRBV6-5; CDR3aa: ASRRTGVAGEF
v_gene: TRBV7-3; CDR3aa: ASSLMTSGRRDNEQF
v_gene: TRBV9; CDR3aa: ASSVGGSPGEQY
v_gene: TRBV9; CDR3aa: ASSPYGGTSTDTQY
v_gene: TRBV5-1; CDR3aa: ASSFREVGGYGYT
v_gene: TRBV7-6; CDR3aa: ASSPGVPSGTSYEQY
v_gene: TRBV6-5; CDR3aa: ASSPDRVVDTQY
v_gene: TRBV4-1; CDR3aa: ASSRGFYQETQY
v_gene: TRBV25-1; CDR3aa: ASAGGGTDTQY
v_gene: TRBV11-2; CDR3aa: ASSRLPGLASYEQY
v_gene: TRBV6-5; CDR3aa: ASSKRTGSYEQY
v_gene: TRBV18; CDR3aa: ASSPRATLSTEAF
v_gene: TRBV27; CDR3aa: ASRQSSVRAYEQY
v_gene: TRBV9; CDR3aa: ASRLKQAGAFYEQY
v_gene: TRBV27; CDR3aa: ASSFGYEQY
v_gene: TRBV6-2/TRBV6-3; CDR3aa: ASSFERPGQEVNQPQH
v_gene: TRBV19; CDR3aa: ASSLGLAENTGELF
v_gene: TRBV25-1; CDR3aa: ASSEWDDRGSYNEQF
v_gene: TRBV10-1; CDR3aa: ASSEARTGELF
v_gene: TRBV28; CDR3aa: ASTIWGGAETNEKLF
v_gene: TRBV6-5; CDR3aa: ASSLPGDYGYT
v_gene: TRBV2; CDR3aa: ASTISGGLSYEQY